This T cell receptor (beta chain) is from a study of T cells after yellow fever vaccination. Study results and caveats: The secondary response was weaker but peaked faster, day 5 versus 15.

V lost 6 bases to trimming and J lost 6 bases; unmatched junction nucleotides: 13. The CDR3 has 14 residues. Per the germline V gene, CDR1 is SQVTM and CDR2 is ANQGSEA. TCRdb re-called the 5' RACE reads through MiXCR, storing one row per CDR3 protein. The table lists roughly 500,000 distinct CDR3 sequences, under 25% of them singletons, with around 15% in the top ten. This clonotype came up a few times. What it binds is unknown. The chain joins TRBV29-1 to TRBJ2-7; 8 bases fit TRBD1. Sequencing was performed on PBMCs, taken 15 days after the yellow fever booster vaccination. The TCR comes from a man aged 25 to 40 who received the YFV17D yellow fever vaccine. CDR3 sequence: CSVTARGPTSEQYF. The CDR3 nucleotides read TGCAGCGTAACGGCCAGGGGGCCTACTTCCGAGCAGTACTTC.